This T cell receptor (beta chain) was retrieved from a study of cytomegalovirus exposure and HLA in healthy donors (dated by TCRdb to about 2017). About the investigation overall: An earlier analysis of some 600 of the donors reported approximately 260 Gb of sequence data and approximately 120 million unique TCR beta sequences obtained from around 170 million T cells. Approximately 310 gigabases of sequencing data and around 85 million unique TCR sequences made up an early release that covered about 640 HLA-typed donors. Among the roughly 390 genotyped donors, approximately 77% belonged to the genetic ancestry cluster associated with self-reported Caucasian donors. The study aimed to test whether signatures of past pathogen exposure could be identified by cataloging public T cell receptors. Using immunosequencing, the study profiled T cell repertoires from about 620 subjects and related those repertoires to cytomegalovirus serostatus. A separate validation cohort of 90 to 150 different subjects was used in addition to the roughly 670-subject first cohort. High-throughput TCR immunosequencing, statistical association of individual TCRs with disease status, and machine learning were combined to predict cytomegalovirus infection status. A later analysis re-examined previously published TCR beta repertoires from 600 to 700 donors and added high-resolution HLA genotyping to investigate patterns of TCR occurrence. Rather than using new phenotypic data, the later analysis identified candidate immune exposures from TCR beta sequences and from how often those sequences occurred across donors. In an earlier analysis of more than 550 of the donors, high-throughput TCR beta sequencing was used to judge whether each TCR beta V gene segment behaved as functional or pseudogenic. Donor age, sex, ethnicity and CMV serostatus were compiled together with the repertoire data. In a later genetic analysis, genome-wide SNP genotypes for about 60% of the 666 donors were used, and that subset was treated as a discovery cohort. All discovery cohort repertoires had been generated using a single sequencing platform. HLA typing covered class I and class II loci at four-digit resolution. The number of typed donors differed by locus: about 620-630 for A, B, C, DRB1 and DQB1; 500 to 550 for DQA1; 600 to 610 for DPA1; and around 470 for DPB1. Four to six DR-DQ haplotypes were handled as single units for association and clustering, since linkage in the cohort was strong. Across about 380 genotyped donors of the cohort, an average of about 240,000 unique TCR beta nucleotide sequences per donor were sequenced, and roughly 20% of those sequences were non-productive.

In total, fewer than 750 healthy bone marrow donors made up the cohort. All cohort members were sampled while nominally healthy, although unrecorded immune exposures were likely present. The donor tested CMV seronegative, placing the donor among the 352 seronegative members of the cohort. Each donor provided a peripheral blood sample, and peripheral blood mononuclear cells were used for TCR beta sequencing. Genomic DNA was extracted from the blood cell samples with the Qiagen DNeasy Blood Extraction Kit. Via the germline V gene (reference sequence), CDR1 is GTSNPN and CDR2 SVGIG. At the junction V is shortened by 4 bases and J by 0 bases, with 16 bases in between. The CDR3 has 16 amino acids, counting the end cysteine and phenylalanine. Of the read, only the CDR3 DNA is kept; its 48 bases are in frame from base 1. Details on this clone: The target of this receptor is not known. Per-base qualities were not stored, and no clone one base away is much larger.

Summary of the overall study and its limitations: According to a later genetic analysis, donors in an Asian-associated ancestry cluster had fewer N-insertions in productive TCRs than the roughly 670-donor mean. In a later analysis, HLA-associated TCR beta chains showed more clonal expansion and lower generation probabilities than non-associated chains that were equally common. An association between a missense DCLRE1C variant and V-gene and J-gene trimming of TCR beta chains was found in a later genetic analysis and replicated in an independent cohort. The presence/absence analyses assumed that sequencing depth was roughly uniform across donors, and that assumption may not be true. Because HLA typing was missing for some donors at each locus, association tests included only the typed subset. Correlated functional status among segregating V segments might reflect linkage disequilibrium, but an unknown experimental factor could not be ruled out. The study listed over 150 TCR beta chains as associated with cytomegalovirus. The earlier analysis of almost 600 of the donors excluded approximately 17 rarely observed V segments, including chromosome 9 orphons, because counts were too low. While some public TCRs were present in many individuals, most TCR sequences turned up only very rarely across donors. Some IMGT-functional V segments, including TRBV6-2 and TRBV6-3, could not be told apart with the 87-base-pair reads, so those segments were excluded. CMV serostatus was the only immune exposure information available for the cohort. This cohort had only TCR beta chains sequenced, and the lack of alpha or paired-chain data limited which features could be detected. A cluster of highly shared sequence variants was judged likely to represent a technical artifact of the sequencing pipeline. The classifier was reported to diagnose cytomegalovirus status with high specificity and sensitivity in both the original and validation cohorts. The authors suggested that the approach could potentially be generalized to other disease states and immunological phenotypes. In a later analysis, several top co-occurrence clusters were reported to appear linked to parvovirus B19, influenza, CMV and Epstein-Barr virus. When HLA alleles, especially DR and DQ, strongly co-occurred, TCR associations were difficult to assign to individual alleles. Specific HLA alleles were associated with over 15,000 TCR beta sequences at a false discovery rate of 0.05 in a later analysis. A further reported finding was that TCR beta sequences accurately predicted the HLA-A and HLA-B alleles for most subjects in the first cohort. Most CMV-associated TCR beta chains appeared to be HLA-restricted in a later analysis, and the HLA associations seemed to be driven largely by CMV exposure. In a later analysis, the rate of TCR association differed among HLA loci, with DRB1 alleles having the most associated TCRs and HLA-C alleles having the fewest. In an earlier analysis of approximately 590 of the donors, most TCR beta V segments appeared in productive rearrangements about 87% or about 30% of the time, broadly matching IMGT annotations. Three of the identified cytomegalovirus-associated TCR beta chains were confirmed in vitro to be specific for cytomegalovirus antigens.

Library preparation employed the immunoSEQ multiplex PCR assay. A mixture of 60 forward primers for TCR Vbeta segments and 13 reverse primers for TCR Jbeta segments was used in the multiplex PCR. The CDR3 region of rearranged TCR beta genes was amplified from genomic DNA with a multiplex PCR assay. The amplified TCR beta libraries were sequenced on the Illumina HiSeq System as 87-base-pair reads. In the original analysis: In a later analysis, about 80 million unique TCR beta chains were counted across the 690 or so repertoires, and roughly 11 million of these chains were shared by at least two donors. To remove PCR and sequencing errors, raw reads were error-corrected and collapsed into unique sequences using a nearest-neighbor algorithm that merged closely related sequences. CDR3 sequences were aligned to IMGT reference sequences to assign V, D and J gene segments. For a sequence to be retained, at least a six-nucleotide match to both a V gene segment and a J gene segment was required. Rearrangements were called productive when the CDR3 lacked stop codons and stayed in frame with V and J; all others were non-productive. CDR3 was defined by IMGT convention, running from the second conserved V-encoded cysteine to the conserved J-encoded phenylalanine. The earlier analysis of 450 to 750 of the donors excluded any sequence lacking an unambiguous match to a single V gene segment. An earlier analysis of roughly 590 of the donors called V segments functional above 56.7% productive rearrangements and segregating when the between-donor standard deviation exceeded 5%. To diagnose cytomegalovirus status from the catalog of TCR beta chain sequences, a statistical classification framework was built. A later analysis assigned V and J genes by comparing TCR nucleotide sequences with IMGT/GENE-DB human TR gene sequences. The TCRdist pipeline was used in a later analysis to assign CDR3 sequences and most-parsimonious VDJ recombination scenarios. In a later analysis, each TCR beta chain was defined by its CDR3 amino acid sequence together with its V-gene family, and reads lacking a unique V-gene family were excluded. A later analysis removed roughly 590 highly shared, low-generation-probability nucleotide sequences to deal with suspected cross-contamination and a sequencing artifact. In a later analysis, a clonal expansion index was calculated for each public chain from normalized within-repertoire ranks of inferred template counts. In a later analysis, generation probabilities were computed with a VDJ recombination model fitted to out-of-frame rearrangements, and the resulting probabilities were checked against IGoR. Hypergeometric tests were used in a later analysis to score TCR-TCR, TCR-HLA and TCR-CMV co-occurrence, with a repertoire-size bias correction applied to the TCR pairs. To estimate false discovery rates, a later analysis permuted the HLA or CMV assignments 20 times. In a later analysis, co-occurring TCRs were grouped with DBSCAN, and TCRdist sequence similarity was added when clustering was performed within HLA-allele-positive subsets. For co-occurrence clustering, repertoires with fewer than 30,000 or more than 120,000 public chains were excluded, along with a handful of repertoires with anomalous nucleotide sharing. TCRdb provides this immuneACCESS table in a form limited to in-frame rearrangements. Some clones are lacking; in checked studies, under half of them reflect an unresolved V gene, and why the rest are absent is not known. V, J and clone size were drawn from that table, and D and trimming were deduced from the DNA. This sample has about 97,000 clones in its table, and 76% of those were observed once. 3.5% to 5% of the sample goes to the ten largest clones.

Sequencing was carried out using PBMCs. The chain uses TRBV30 and TRBJ1-5; a confident D gene designation cannot be given. The receptor's source is a man aged 40-55 years in good health and CMV-seronegative. This receptor carries the CDR3 CAWNRGPGVSNQPQHF. In nucleotides, the sequence is TGTGCCTGGAATCGAGGGCCGGGCGTTAGCAATCAGCCCCAGCATTTT.